Listed here are 27 T cell receptor beta chains from one sample, sequenced in a study of vaccination effects on CD4 cells after COVID-19. Following culture for approximately ten days, CD4+ T cells were isolated. No antigen has been assigned to these receptors. Measured with immunoSEQ multiplex PCR; TCRdb has only the in-frame clones, and not every one. Of fewer than 35,000 clones listed, over 55% were seen once; the top ten hold almost 10%. The sample was CD4+ T cells from PBMCs cultured without peptide, taken before COVID-19 vaccination. These receptor sequences come from a human donor who received a COVID-19 vaccine.

The chain recombines TRBV7-9 with TRBJ1-1; D uncertain. Germline CDR1 is SEHNR and CDR2 is FQNEAQ (reference sequence). The CDR3 spans 13 residues. Trimming removed 5 bases from V and 2 bases from J, with 9 bases in between. In nucleotides, the CDR3 is TGTGCCAGCAGCCCAAACAGAAACACTGAAGCTTTCTTT. Translation gives CASSPNRNTEAFF.

The rearrangement uses TRBV6-1 and TRBJ2-2; a weak D match, TRBD1 (6 bases). Looked up from germline, CDR1 is MNHNS and CDR2 is SASEGT. This CDR3 is 13 amino acids long. V was clipped by 10 bases and J by 0 bases, with 9 bases between them. The CDR3 DNA reads as TGTGCCATCCAGGGGACGAACACCGGGGAGCTGTTTTTT. This encodes CAIQGTNTGELFF.

This clone was counted only a few times. The gene calls are TRBV4-2 and TRBJ1-5; no clear D gene. V dropped 0 bases and J dropped 0 bases, with 6 bases sitting between them. Germline V gene data show CDR1 as LGHNA and CDR2 as YNFKEQ. The CDR3 runs to 15 residues. The CDR3 region is CASSQDLRSNQPQHF. The CDR3 DNA reads as TGTGCCAGCAGCCAAGATTTGCGTAGCAATCAGCCCCAGCATTTT.

This sequence joins TRBV11-2 and TRBJ1-3; D call uncertain. This CDR3 is built from 17 residues. Trimming cost V 5 bases and J 0 bases, with 17 bases left between them. CDR1 and CDR2 from the germline V gene are SGHAT and FQNNGV. Here the CDR3 reads CASSRIIELNSGNTIYF. The CDR3 DNA sequence: TGTGCCAGCAGCCGGATCATAGAATTGAACTCTGGAAACACCATATATTTT.

This rearrangement joins TRBV12-3 or TRBV12-4 to TRBJ2-2; D remains ambiguous. V was shortened by 6 bases and J by 4 bases, with 9 bases between the two germline ends. The CDR3 spans 13 residues. This chain's CDR3 is CASSVFFTGELFF. The CDR3 DNA reads as TGTGCCAGCAGCGTTTTTTTCACCGGGGAGCTGTTTTTT.

The CDR3 spells CASSTGTRDEQYF. CDR3 DNA sequence: TGTGCCAGCTCAACCGGGACCCGAGACGAGCAGTACTTC. This chain links TRBV18 with TRBJ2-7, with D tentatively TRBD1 or TRBD2 (5 bases each). The CDR3 has 13 amino acids. The V gene's germline CDR1 is KGHSH and CDR2 LQKENI. V shed 5 bases and J shed 5 bases, with 13 bases lying between them.

The gene calls are TRBV6-1 and TRBJ1-3, with 7 bases identical to TRBD1. The CDR3 is 18 amino acids. The junction had 11 bases not matched to a gene; V was cut back by 3 bases and J by 0 bases. Per the germline V gene, CDR1 is MNHNS and CDR2 is SASEGT. CDR3 nucleotides: TGTGCCAGCAGTGACCCGTACCCCGGGACAGACTCTGGAAACACCATATATTTT. Protein product: CASSDPYPGTDSGNTIYF.

This chain uses TRBV24-1 with TRBJ1-2; TRBD1 matches at 9 bases. V was clipped by 4 bases and J by 3 bases; unmatched bases: 5. CDR1 is KGHDR, CDR2 SFDVKD, per germline. This CDR3 comprises 15 residues. Written as DNA, the CDR3 is TGTGCCACCAGTGACACCACAGGGGGCTACTATGGCTACACCTTC. Its protein product is CATSDTTGGYYGYTF.

The chain employs TRBV2 and TRBJ2-3, with unresolved D. Per germline, CDR1 SNHLY and CDR2 FYNNEI. Trimming shortened V by 7 bases and J by 4 bases, and 15 bases separated the two germline ends. The CDR3 covers 14 residues. CDR3 region: CASTVGPKSDTQYF. The CDR3 DNA reads TGTGCCAGCACCGTCGGGCCAAAATCAGATACGCAGTATTTT. Variable domain in full (rest from reference TRBV2 and TRBJ2-3): EPEVTQTPSHQVTQMGQEVILRCVPISNHLYFYWYRQILGQKVEFLVSFYNNEISEKSEIFDDQFSVERPDGSNFTLKIRSTKLEDSAMYFCASTVGPKSDTQYFGPGTRLTVL.

The chain recombines TRBV7-9 with TRBJ2-2; tentative D call: TRBD1 (5 bases). V lost 5 bases, J lost 7 bases, and 17 bases lay in between. The germline gives CDR1 SEHNR, CDR2 FQNEAQ (reference sequence). This CDR3 is 15 amino acids long. The CDR3 DNA reads TGTGCCAGCAGCGGCCTTTGGGGCCGAGGCGGGGAGCTGTTTTTT. Protein: CASSGLWGRGGELFF. Looking up the rest from reference TRBV7-9 and TRBJ2-2 gives the full variable domain: DTGVSQNPRHKITKRGQNVTFRCDPISEHNRLYWYRQTLGQGPEFLTYFQNEAQLEKSRLLSDRFSAERPKGSFSTLEIQRTEQGDSAMYLCASSGLWGRGGELFFGEGSRLTVL.

The chain combines TRBV5-1 with TRBJ2-1; D gene unclear. Germline values: CDR1 SGHRS, CDR2 YFSETQ. The CDR3 extends over 16 amino acids. Trimming took off 0 bases at V and 0 bases at J, with 10 bases between the two ends. CDR3 region: CASSLDPSSSYNEQFF. As DNA, the CDR3 is TGCGCCAGCAGCTTGGACCCCTCGAGCTCCTACAATGAGCAGTTCTTC.

The chain uses TRBV10-3 and TRBJ1-1; D is perhaps TRBD1 (6 bases). The CDR3 is 14 residues long. Trimming pared 7 bases from V and 1 base from J, leaving 13 bases between. Germline V gene lookup returns CDR1 ENHRY and CDR2 SYGVKD. The chain's CDR3 is CAIKAGVENTEAFF. The CDR3 nucleotides read TGTGCCATCAAGGCAGGGGTTGAGAACACTGAAGCTTTCTTT.

The V and J genes are TRBV15 and TRBJ1-2; D remains unclear. The CDR3 consists of 10 residues. V was cut by 8 bases and J by 8 bases, with 9 bases left in between. CDR1 is LNHNV, CDR2 YYDKDF, per germline (reference sequence). The CDR3 loop is CATERTGYTF. CDR3 in DNA: TGTGCCACCGAGAGGACGGGCTACACCTTC.

This clone was counted between two and nine times. The rearrangement uses TRBV30 and TRBJ1-6; D uncertain. V dropped 0 bases and J dropped 9 bases, with 6 bases sitting between them. Germline V gene lookup returns CDR1 GTSNPN and CDR2 SVGIG (reference sequence). The CDR3 has 12 amino acids. CDR3 amino acids: CAWSVLSSPLHF. In nucleotides, the CDR3 is TGTGCCTGGAGTGTACTGAGTTCACCCCTCCACTTT.

This chain's CDR3 is CASSRGTRSPLHF. The CDR3 DNA reads as TGTGCCAGCAGTCGGGGGACAAGATCACCCCTCCACTTT. This chain joins TRBV12-3 or TRBV12-4 and TRBJ1-6, with D perhaps TRBD1 (6 bases). Deletions cut 5 bases from V and 10 bases from J, with 12 bases between. CDR3 size: 13 residues.

This clone was detected a few times. CDR3 sequence: CASSSTPGNTIYF. The CDR3 bases are TGTGCCAGCAGTTCCACCCCGGGAAACACCATATATTTT. This chain uses TRBV12-3 or TRBV12-4 with TRBJ1-3; D remains ambiguous. CDR3 length: 13 amino acids. V lost 4 bases to trimming and J lost 4 bases, with 8 bases between them.

The chain joins TRBV5-4 to TRBJ2-5, with D hard to call. This CDR3 has 13 residues. The V and J ends lost 1 base and 4 bases respectively, with 8 bases between them. Germline V gives CDR1 SGHNT, CDR2 YYREEE (reference sequence). CDR3 amino acids: CASSLLLGETQYF. The CDR3 region has the DNA TGTGCCAGCAGCTTGTTGCTGGGAGAGACCCAGTACTTC.

Regarding this clone: A read error may account for a junction end that differs from germline. The chain's CDR3 is CASSLVGGGGTEVFF. The CDR3 DNA follows: TGTGCCAGCAGCTTAGTGGGGGGCGGTGGCACTGAAGTTTTCTTT. V gene TRBV7-2 combines with J gene TRBJ1-1; D may be TRBD1 (6 bases). Per germline, CDR1 SGHTA and CDR2 FQGNSA. The CDR3 consists of 15 residues.

The chain has TRBV11-3 and TRBJ2-1; 8 bases line up with TRBD2. Germline values: CDR1 SGHNT, CDR2 YENEEA. V lost 1 base and J lost 6; bases outside the gene matches: 5. This CDR3 is built from 15 residues. The DNA for the CDR3 is TGTGCCAGCAGCTTAGGGCCGGGAGGGATCAATGAGCAGTTCTTC. Amino acid sequence: CASSLGPGGINEQFF. Full variable domain (remainder filled in from reference TRBV11-3 and TRBJ2-1): EAGVVQSPRYKIIEKKQPVAFWCNPISGHNTLYWYLQNLGQGPELLIRYENEEAVDDSQLPKDRFSAERLKGVDSTLKIQPAELGDSAVYLCASSLGPGGINEQFFGPGTRLTVL.

V is TRBV3-1 (or the pseudogene TRBV3-2) and J is TRBJ2-7; D ambiguous. Per germline, CDR1 LGHDT and CDR2 YNNKEL (reference sequence). Trimming pared 7 bases from V and 2 bases from J, leaving 15 bases between. This CDR3 is 14 amino acids long. The CDR3 nucleotides read TGTGCCAGCAACGGACCTGGGGAAACCTACGAGCAGTACTTC. Protein: CASNGPGETYEQYF.

The rearrangement links TRBV25-1 to TRBJ1-1; D remains ambiguous. The CDR3 contains 14 residues. V was trimmed by 0 bases and J by 3 bases, leaving 8 bases between them. Germline-derived CDR1 and CDR2 are MGHDK and SYGVNS. CDR3 protein: CASSEYRVYTEAFF. For the CDR3, the DNA is TGTGCCAGCAGTGAATATAGGGTGTACACTGAAGCTTTCTTT.

V and J are TRBV12-5 and TRBJ2-3; 13 bases line up with TRBD2. The ends lost 5 bases at V and 6 bases at J; junction bases unmatched: 8. The CDR3 extends over 16 amino acids. Germline values: CDR1 LGHNT, CDR2 FRNRAP. CDR3 nucleotides: TGTGCTAGTGGTCCTCGGACTAGCGGGAGAGGGGATACGCAGTATTTT. It yields the protein CASGPRTSGRGDTQYF.

This clone appeared a single time. The chain recombines TRBV20-1 with TRBJ2-5, with 8 nucleotides matching TRBD2. This CDR3 contains 15 residues. CDR1 and CDR2 from the germline V gene are DFQATT and SNEGSKA (reference sequence). V shed 3 bases and J 5 bases; nucleotides not matched to a gene: 11. CDR3 nucleotides: TGCAGTGCTAGTGGGCGAACACGGGGGGGGGAGACCCAGTACTTC. It is translated as CSASGRTRGGETQYF.

This clone qualifies as medium-sized. The V gene is TRBV10-1, the J gene TRBJ1-2; D is unresolved. Germline lookup yields CDR1 WNHNN and CDR2 SYGVQD (reference sequence). Deletions cut 3 bases from V and 3 bases from J, with 8 bases between. CDR3 size: 13 residues. The CDR3 coding sequence is TGCGCCAGCAGTGAAGGATTCGACTATGGCTACACCTTC. This encodes CASSEGFDYGYTF.

This clone has only a few counts. The V and J genes are TRBV27 and TRBJ1-5, with 8 bases identical to TRBD1. The V gene's germline CDR1 is MNHEY and CDR2 SMNVEV (reference sequence). The CDR3 extends over 15 amino acids. After removal of 0 bases from V and 6 bases from J, the junction contained 4 bases not matched to a gene. The DNA for the CDR3 is TGTGCCAGCAGTTTATCAGACAGGGGACTTCAGCCCCAGCATTTT. Its translation: CASSLSDRGLQPQHF.

The gene calls are TRBV7-9 and TRBJ1-1; the D is unclear. Germline loops: CDR1 SEHNR, CDR2 FQNEAQ (reference sequence). This CDR3 spans 12 amino acids. V was pared by 1 base and J by 7 bases, with 7 bases between. CDR3 amino acids: CASSLETSEAFF. Written as DNA, the CDR3 is TGTGCCAGCAGCTTAGAGACAAGTGAAGCTTTCTTT.

This clone showed up just a few times. The chain links TRBV3-1 (or the pseudogene TRBV3-2) to TRBJ2-3; 7 nucleotides line up with TRBD1. The V segment lost 4 bases and the J segment 1 base; nucleotides outside the gene matches: 8. The CDR3 length is 16 residues. Germline loops: CDR1 LGHDT, CDR2 YNNKEL (reference sequence). The CDR3 sequence is CASSRRDRVRTDTQYF. The CDR3 nucleotides read TGTGCCAGCAGCCGTCGTGACAGGGTTCGCACAGATACGCAGTATTTT.